Below, 19 T cell receptor beta chains from the same sample are listed, as sequenced in a study of post-analysis software for immune sequencing data. The study, taken as a whole, reports: There were four or five TRBV segments more frequent in patients than controls, and TRBV5-6, TRBV5-1 and TRBV20-1 were among them.

These receptors are not linked to any known antigen. Presence of unique molecular identifiers characterized the TCR beta cDNA libraries. Using its own MiXCR run on the PCR reads, TCRdb lists one record per CDR3 protein. The sample holds hundreds of thousands of distinct CDR3 sequences, roughly 27% seen once. Source material: blood. Receptors were obtained from a girl aged 5-17 years with multiple sclerosis.

This clonotype has a handful of counts. The chain recombines TRBV7-2 with TRBJ2-7; a possible D gene is TRBD2 (5 bases). The CDR3 length is 15 residues. V lost 0 bases and J 2 bases, leaving 11 bases between the germline ends. Germline V gene data show CDR1 as SGHTA and CDR2 as FQGNSA. DNA of the CDR3: TGTGCCAGCAGCTTAGCGCCGGACTCCACCTACGAGCAGTACTTC. Amino acids: CASSLAPDSTYEQYF.

The V call is TRBV3-1, the J call TRBJ1-1; 10 bases agree with TRBD1. The CDR3 contains 13 residues. Trimming removed 8 bases from V and 4 bases from J; junction bases left unmatched: 4. From germline, CDR1 is LGHDT and CDR2 YNNKEL (reference sequence). This chain's CDR3 is CASRRQGATEAFF. The CDR3 DNA is TGTGCCAGCCGAAGACAGGGGGCCACTGAAGCTTTCTTT.

The V call is TRBV19, the J call TRBJ2-1, with D tentatively TRBD1 (6 bases). Per germline, CDR1 LNHDA and CDR2 SQIVND (reference sequence). CDR3 length: 12 amino acids. V was clipped by 5 bases and J by 14 bases, with 16 bases between them. The CDR3 DNA sequence: TGTGCCAGTAGTCTCCCGACAGGCCCTAAGTTCTTC. This codes for CASSLPTGPKFF.

V gene TRBV12-5 combines with J gene TRBJ2-1; tentatively, D is TRBD1 (5 bases). Per germline, CDR1 LGHNT and CDR2 FRNRAP. The CDR3 consists of 19 residues. The germline V and J ends were trimmed by 0 bases and 0 bases, with 18 bases remaining between them. CDR3 sequence (DNA): TGTGCTAGTGGTTTGGTACGGAGCAGGGTCGGCGGCTCCTACAATGAGCAGTTCTTC. Amino acid sequence: CASGLVRSRVGGSYNEQFF.

The rearrangement links TRBV20-1 to TRBJ1-2; possible D gene TRBD1, 6 bases. V was cut by 7 bases and J by 0 bases, with 15 bases left in between. The V gene's germline CDR1 is DFQATT and CDR2 SNEGSKA (reference sequence). The CDR3 has 14 residues. The CDR3 nucleotides are TGCAGTGGCAGGGACACCATAGCTAACTATGGCTACACCTTC. It codes for CSGRDTIANYGYTF.

Of note for this clonotype: One base away lies a much larger clone, so this may be a sequencing read error. J is TRBJ1-1 and V is TRBV5-1; D is undetermined. This CDR3 contains 13 residues. Germline CDR1 and CDR2: SGHRS and YFSETQ. As DNA, the CDR3 is TGCGCCAGCAGCTATGAGGGAGGCACTGACGCTTTCTTT. Its protein is CASSYEGGTDAFF.

The gene calls are TRBV20-1 and TRBJ2-7; tentatively, D is TRBD2 (7 bases). V dropped 3 bases and J dropped 0 bases, with 12 bases sitting between them. CDR3 length: 14 residues. Germline V gives CDR1 DFQATT, CDR2 SNEGSKA (reference sequence). CDR3 DNA sequence: TGCAGTGCTAGGGGAGGGGGTCCCTCCTACGAGCAGTACTTC. This encodes CSARGGGPSYEQYF.

The chain joins TRBV14 to TRBJ2-1; D is unclear. The CDR3 is 12 amino acids. Germline-derived CDR1 and CDR2 are SGHDN and FVKESK. Trimming cost V 1 base and J 13 bases, with 11 bases left between them. In DNA, the CDR3 is TGTGCCAGCAGCCAAGTAACCTCCTTCCAGTTCTTC. It specifies CASSQVTSFQFF.

This clonotype was observed a handful of times. This chain uses TRBV27 with TRBJ1-6, with D maybe TRBD1 (6 bases). Trimming cost V 3 bases and J 1 base, with 10 bases left between them. Germline V lookup: CDR1 MNHEY, CDR2 SMNVEV (reference sequence). The CDR3 has 16 residues. CDR3 in amino acids: CASSFGGDSYNSPLHF. In nucleotides, the CDR3 is TGTGCCAGCAGTTTTGGGGGCGATTCCTATAATTCACCCCTCCACTTT.

This chain links TRBV4-3 with TRBJ2-2; 9 nucleotides line up with TRBD2. V trimming: 4 bases; J trimming: 13 bases; junction bases outside the gene matches: 4. Germline CDR1 is LGHNA and CDR2 is YSLEER. There are 12 residues in the CDR3. In DNA, the CDR3 is TGCGCCAGCAGCCTGACTAGCGGCACGCTGTTTTTT. Encoded protein: CASSLTSGTLFF.

This clonotype was observed many times. This chain links TRBV5-1 with TRBJ2-3; D might be TRBD1 or TRBD2, each matching 5 bases. The V gene lost 0 bases and the J gene lost 4 bases, with 15 bases spanning the gap. The CDR3 is 16 amino acids. Germline V CDR1 and CDR2: SGHRS, YFSETQ. The CDR3 sequence is CASSLGGDQSPDTQYF. CDR3 nucleotides: TGCGCCAGCAGCTTGGGAGGGGACCAAAGCCCAGATACGCAGTATTTT.

The chain is built from TRBV20-1 and TRBJ2-3; TRBD1 matches 7 bases. CDR1 and CDR2 (germline): DFQATT, SNEGSKA (reference sequence). V lost 1 base, J lost 2 bases, and 6 bases stayed unmatched. The CDR3 length is 15 residues. The CDR3 sequence is CSARARDSFTDTQYF. The CDR3 nucleotides are TGCAGTGCTAGAGCACGGGACAGCTTCACAGATACGCAGTATTTT.

A note on this clonotype: This could be a read error, since a much larger clone is one nucleotide away. V gene TRBV5-1 combines with J gene TRBJ1-5; TRBD1 matches at 11 bases. CDR1 is SGHRS, CDR2 YFSETQ, per germline. The CDR3 extends over 15 amino acids. J gave up 3 bases and V 4 bases, and 3 bases lay outside the gene matches. CDR3 nucleotide sequence: TGCGCCAGCAGCCCGGGACAGGGGGACAATCAGCCCCAGCATTTT. Residues: CASSPGQGDNQPQHF.

There are a few counts of this clonotype. This sequence joins TRBV24-1 and TRBJ1-5, with 8 bases lining up with TRBD1. Per the germline V gene, CDR1 is KGHDR and CDR2 is SFDVKD. Trimming at V came to 2 bases and at J to 5 bases, leaving 1 base not matched to a gene. The CDR3 runs 14 residues. In DNA, the CDR3 is TGTGCCACCAGTGATTCGACAGGGGATCAGCCCCAGCATTTT. Its translation: CATSDSTGDQPQHF.

This clonotype has only a few counts. The chain recombines TRBV7-9 with TRBJ2-5; 7 bases align to TRBD1. Germline assignment: CDR1 SEHNR and CDR2 FQNEAQ (reference sequence). V lost 11 bases, J lost 1 base, and 7 bases stayed unmatched. The CDR3 is made up of 13 amino acids. CDR3 in DNA: TGTGCCTGGAAGGGGGCGGCCCAAGAGACCCAGTACTTC. It is translated as CAWKGAAQETQYF.

This clonotype was counted a few times. This chain joins TRBV27 and TRBJ2-3; 7 positions agree with TRBD1. J gave up 2 bases and V 4 bases, and 12 bases lay outside the gene matches. The CDR3 runs to 17 residues. The V gene's germline CDR1 is MNHEY and CDR2 SMNVEV (reference sequence). The CDR3 here is CASSYLKTGLLTDTQYF. The CDR3 DNA is TGTGCCAGCAGTTATCTCAAGACAGGGCTACTCACAGATACGCAGTATTTT.

The chain is built from TRBV11-2 and TRBJ2-7; 10 positions match TRBD1. The junction had 4 bases not matched to a gene; V was cut back by 5 bases and J by 3 bases. The CDR3 runs 14 residues. The germline V gene has CDR1 SGHAT and CDR2 FQNNGV. The CDR3, as DNA: TGTGCCAGCAGCATCCGGGACAGGGGCTACGAGCAGTACTTC. The encoded protein is CASSIRDRGYEQYF.

The J gene is TRBJ1-6, the V gene TRBV5-1, with TRBD1 as a possible D gene (5 bases). This CDR3 has 13 residues. Trimming shortened V by 6 bases and J by 3 bases, and 7 bases separated the two germline ends. Looked up from germline, CDR1 is SGHRS and CDR2 is YFSETQ. DNA for the CDR3: TGCGCCAGCACGGACAACTATAATTCACCCCTCCACTTT. Translation: CASTDNYNSPLHF. Combining the CDR3 with reference TRBV5-1 and TRBJ1-6 gives the whole variable domain KAGVTQTPRYLIKTRGQQVTLSCSPISGHRSVSWYQQTPGQGLQFLFEYFSETQRNKGNFPGRFSGRQFSNSRSEMNVSTLELGDSALYLCASTDNYNSPLHFGNGTRLTVT.

The chain carries TRBV12-3 or TRBV12-4 and TRBJ1-1; D is perhaps TRBD1 (5 bases). V shed 5 bases and J shed 6 bases, with 16 bases lying between them. The CDR3 loop spans 14 amino acids. CDR3: CASSPSPGRAEAFF. The CDR3 DNA sequence: TGTGCCAGCAGTCCGAGCCCGGGGCGGGCTGAAGCTTTCTTT.